The 20 T cell receptor beta chains presented below share a single source sample, sequenced in a study of blood T cell repertoires in COVID-19. Only in-frame clones appear in the TCRdb table, and some are missing; sequencing was by immunoSEQ multiplex PCR. Among fewer than 200,000 clones, about 88% were seen once, and the ten largest hold less than 3%. Material: peripheral blood. These receptors all stem from a man aged 40-49 years with active or convalescent COVID-19.

The rearrangement uses TRBV5-1 and TRBJ2-7, with 7 bases that match TRBD1. V dropped 2 bases and J dropped 1; count of bases not matched to a gene: 6. Germline CDR1 SGHRS, CDR2 YFSETQ. CDR3 size: 15 residues. In DNA, the CDR3 is TGCGCCAGCAGCTTTAGGGACAGTGATTCCTACGAGCAGTACTTC. The encoded protein is CASSFRDSDSYEQYF. The full variable domain, in which reference TRBV5-1 and TRBJ2-7 provide the parts outside the CDR3, is KAGVTQTPRYLIKTRGQQVTLSCSPISGHRSVSWYQQTPGQGLQFLFEYFSETQRNKGNFPGRFSGRQFSNSRSEMNVSTLELGDSALYLCASSFRDSDSYEQYFGPGTRLTVT.

This clone has only a few counts. The gene calls are TRBV12-3 or TRBV12-4 and TRBJ1-1; TRBD1 is a possible D gene (6 bases). The length of the CDR3 is 13 residues. V lost 3 bases and J 9 bases, leaving 14 bases between the germline ends. The CDR3 sequence is CASSFISDSQAFF. The DNA of the CDR3 is TGTGCCAGCAGTTTCATCTCGGACAGCCAAGCTTTCTTT.

V and J are TRBV2 and TRBJ1-2, with D unresolved. This CDR3 region has 13 residues. Per germline, CDR1 SNHLY and CDR2 FYNNEI. Trimming removed 2 bases from V and 4 bases from J, with 8 bases in between. The CDR3 DNA sequence: TGTGCCAGCAGTGAAACGGGAATCTATGGCTACACCTTC. It is translated as CASSETGIYGYTF. Combining the CDR3 with reference TRBV2 and TRBJ1-2 gives the whole variable domain EPEVTQTPSHQVTQMGQEVILRCVPISNHLYFYWYRQILGQKVEFLVSFYNNEISEKSEIFDDQFSVERPDGSNFTLKIRSTKLEDSAMYFCASSETGIYGYTFGSGTRLTVV.

This rearrangement joins TRBV5-5 to TRBJ2-7; TRBD1 aligns across 9 bases. This CDR3 is 16 amino acids long. V shed 4 bases and J 5 bases; nucleotides not matched to a gene: 13. Germline V gene lookup returns CDR1 SGHKS and CDR2 YYEKEE (reference sequence). The CDR3 reads CASSADTGTGYHEQYF. DNA of the CDR3: TGTGCCAGCAGCGCGGACACCGGGACAGGGTACCACGAGCAGTACTTC.

This clone was seen only once. The CDR3 sequence is CASSQSPGLAGKETQYF. As DNA, the CDR3 is TGTGCCAGCAGCCAATCACCGGGACTAGCGGGGAAAGAGACCCAGTACTTC. V and J are TRBV3-1 (or the pseudogene TRBV3-2) and TRBJ2-5; 13 bases are a match to TRBD2. V lost 2 bases and J lost 3; bases outside the gene matches: 6. Per germline, CDR1 LGHDT and CDR2 YNNKEL (reference sequence). The CDR3 covers 17 residues.

This clone has a handful of counts. This chain connects TRBV7-2 to TRBJ2-7; TRBD2 might be the D (5 bases). CDR3 length equals 14 residues. The germline V gene encodes CDR1 SGHTA and CDR2 FQGNSA. Trimming left V 2 bases short and J 2 bases short, with 10 bases between. The CDR3 sequence is CASSLSTGTYEQYF. The CDR3 bases are TGTGCCAGCAGCTTATCCACCGGGACCTACGAGCAGTACTTC.

This chain connects TRBV29-1 to TRBJ1-1; 9 bases are a match to TRBD1. The CDR3 runs to 13 residues. Trimming cost V 8 bases and J 4 bases; bases outside gene matches: 8. From germline, CDR1 is SQVTM and CDR2 ANQGSEA. For the CDR3, the DNA is TGCAGCTTCCAACAGGGGGCCGGCACTGAAGCTTTCTTT. Its translation: CSFQQGAGTEAFF.

The chain recombines TRBV28 with TRBJ1-5; perhaps TRBD1 as D (6 bases). There are 16 residues in the CDR3. V lost 4 bases, J lost 2 bases, and 15 bases lay in between. Per the germline V gene, CDR1 is MDHEN and CDR2 is SYDVKM. CDR3 sequence: CASSSPGAGGNQPQHF. The CDR3 DNA is TGTGCCAGCAGTTCCCCAGGGGCAGGCGGCAATCAGCCCCAGCATTTT. Variable domain in full (rest from reference TRBV28 and TRBJ1-5): DVKVTQSSRYLVKRTGEKVFLECVQDMDHENMFWYRQDPGLGLRLIYFSYDVKMKEKGDIPEGYSVSREKKERFSLILESASTNQTSMYLCASSSPGAGGNQPQHFGDGTRLSIL.

The chain links TRBV28 to TRBJ2-1; TRBD2 might be the D (5 bases). The length of the CDR3 is 15 residues. Trimming took off 3 bases at V and 5 bases at J, with 14 bases between the two ends. CDR1 and CDR2 (germline): MDHEN, SYDVKM. As DNA, the CDR3 is TGTGCCAGCAGTTTGACGCTCTCCGGGGACAATGAGCAGTTCTTC. This translates into CASSLTLSGDNEQFF. Full variable domain (outside the CDR3, taken from reference TRBV28 and TRBJ2-1): DVKVTQSSRYLVKRTGEKVFLECVQDMDHENMFWYRQDPGLGLRLIYFSYDVKMKEKGDIPEGYSVSREKKERFSLILESASTNQTSMYLCASSLTLSGDNEQFFGPGTRLTVL.

The chain couples TRBV6-1 to TRBJ2-2, with D perhaps TRBD2 (5 bases). Trimming cost V 2 bases and J 5 bases, with 6 bases left between them. The germline CDR1 and CDR2 sequences are MNHNS and SASEGT. The CDR3 is 13 amino acids. The CDR3 nucleotides read TGTGCCAGCAGTGAACCGGGAACCGGGGAGCTGTTTTTT. It encodes CASSEPGTGELFF.

This chain uses TRBV6-6 with TRBJ1-2, with TRBD1 matching over 10 bases. With 5 bases clipped from V and 6 bases from J, the junction kept 15 bases outside the gene matches. This CDR3 comprises 17 residues. Germline V gene lookup returns CDR1 MNHNY and CDR2 SVGAGI (reference sequence). CDR3 sequence reads: CASSQRARQGASDGYTF. CDR3 bases: TGTGCCAGCAGTCAAAGAGCCCGACAGGGGGCTTCTGATGGCTACACCTTC.

CDR3 amino acids: CASSGSSGGAHEQFF. In DNA form, the CDR3 reads TGCGCCAGCAGCGGGTCTAGCGGGGGGGCACATGAGCAGTTCTTC. The chain couples TRBV5-1 to TRBJ2-1; 12 positions agree with TRBD2. J lost 8 bases, V lost 4 bases, and 7 bases had no gene match. Germline CDR1 SGHRS, CDR2 YFSETQ. This CDR3 has 15 amino acids. Variable domain in full (rest from reference TRBV5-1 and TRBJ2-1): KAGVTQTPRYLIKTRGQQVTLSCSPISGHRSVSWYQQTPGQGLQFLFEYFSETQRNKGNFPGRFSGRQFSNSRSEMNVSTLELGDSALYLCASSGSSGGAHEQFFGPGTRLTVL.

The V call is TRBV30, the J call TRBJ2-5, with a possible D match to TRBD2 (6 bases). V was cut by 4 bases and J by 5 bases, with 11 bases left in between. The length of the CDR3 is 12 residues. Germline-derived CDR1 and CDR2 are GTSNPN and SVGIG (reference sequence). CDR3 sequence: CAWKRVGETQYF. The CDR3 DNA reads as TGTGCCTGGAAGCGGGTGGGGGAGACCCAGTACTTC.

The chain employs TRBV4-2 and TRBJ2-3, with a tentative D call TRBD1 (7 bases). Trimming removed 0 bases from V and 6 bases from J, with 19 bases in between. This CDR3 has 17 residues. The germline gives CDR1 LGHNA, CDR2 YNFKEQ. CDR3 nucleotides: TGTGCCAGCAGCCAAGATCAGGGGGGCCCGGTCGCGGATACGCAGTATTTT. Translation gives CASSQDQGGPVADTQYF.

The chain joins TRBV18 to TRBJ2-7, with 9 bases matching TRBD1. V lost 3 bases to trimming and J lost 3 bases; unmatched junction nucleotides: 6. The CDR3 spans 15 residues. CDR1 is KGHSH and CDR2 is LQKENI in the germline V gene. CDR3 residues: CASSPTGQGLYEQYF. The CDR3 DNA reads TGTGCCAGCTCACCCACGGGACAGGGCCTCTACGAGCAGTACTTC.

V and J are TRBV6-5 and TRBJ2-7, with 7 bases identical to TRBD1. Trimming removed 0 bases from V and 5 bases from J; junction bases left unmatched: 10. Germline loops: CDR1 MNHEY, CDR2 SVGAGI. There are 16 residues in the CDR3. In nucleotides, the CDR3 is TGTGCCAGCAGTTACTCGATCGGGGACAGTCCCCACGAGCAGTACTTC. It codes for CASSYSIGDSPHEQYF.

This clone was recorded once. V is TRBV7-8 and J is TRBJ1-1, with no clear D. This CDR3 has 14 residues. Germline loops: CDR1 SGHVS, CDR2 FQNEAQ. Trimming shortened V by 5 bases and J by 1 base, and 11 bases separated the two germline ends. In DNA form, the CDR3 reads TGTGCCAGCAGCGCCCTTCGGAGGAACACTGAAGCTTTCTTT. Amino acids: CASSALRRNTEAFF.

This rearrangement joins TRBV6-2 or TRBV6-3 to TRBJ2-7; the D gene is possibly TRBD1 (5 bases). V was shortened by 5 bases and J by 2 bases, with 7 bases between the two germline ends. The CDR3 is 12 residues long. Per the germline V gene, CDR1 is MNHEY and CDR2 is SVGEGT. The CDR3 sequence is CASSGAAYEQYF. CDR3 nucleotides: TGTGCCAGCAGTGGGGCCGCCTACGAGCAGTACTTC.

CDR3: CASSQLRAKGELFF. CDR3 DNA: TGTGCCAGCAGCCAGCTCAGGGCCAAAGGGGAGCTGTTTTTT. This chain links TRBV11-2 with TRBJ2-2, with TRBD1 as a possible D gene (5 bases). V lost 5 bases and J 8 bases, leaving 15 bases between the germline ends. Germline values: CDR1 SGHAT, CDR2 FQNNGV. CDR3 size: 14 residues.

The rearrangement joins TRBV5-8 to TRBJ1-5, with D possibly being TRBD1 (6 bases). Per the germline V gene, CDR1 is SGHTS and CDR2 is YDEGEE. V was trimmed by 4 bases and J by 4 bases, leaving 9 bases between them. The CDR3 extends over 13 amino acids. This CDR3 is CASSLGQNQPQHF. CDR3 bases: TGTGCCAGCAGCCTAGGACAGAATCAGCCCCAGCATTTT.